This TCR beta chain was observed in a study of T cell responses to AZD1222 COVID-19 vaccine. This clone turned up a few times. Its antigen is still unknown. The CDR3 is made up of 14 amino acids. J was trimmed by 4 bases and V by 7 bases; bases with no gene match: 7. Germline-derived CDR1 and CDR2 are SQVTM and ANQGSEA. Clones were read by immunoSEQ multiplex PCR, and TCRdb kept only the in-frame ones, dropping some. This sample has roughly 180,000 clones; approximately 86% occur once, and the top ten carry about 2.5%. Findings and caveats of the study: The study identified only five to seven AZD1222 recipients as seropositive at baseline.

This chain joins TRBV29-1 and TRBJ2-2, with 9 bases that match TRBD2. Material: peripheral blood, obtained on day 0 of AZD1222 vaccination. This receptor was taken from an adult in good health. CDR3 residues: CSARAGGSTGELFF. In DNA, the CDR3 is TGCAGCGCCCGAGCGGGAGGAAGCACCGGGGAGCTGTTTTTT.